This record covers a single TCR beta chain. This clonotype is medium-sized (0.01 to 0.1%). The clone's antigen remains unknown. The sample holds no much larger clone one base away, and base qualities are not on file. The library was generated by multiplex PCR. TRB libraries were made by one-step amplicon PCR using EuroClonality-NGS primers on around 0.095 ug genomic DNA. Sequencing of the TRB amplicons was carried out on Illumina MiSeq instruments using 2 x 250 bp version 2 chemistry. The authors' analysis ran thus. Primary TRB sequence analysis and V(D)J annotation were performed with IMGT/HighV-QUEST. Once nonfunctional clones had been removed and the data downsampled for comparisons between samples, VDJtools was used to evaluate repertoire diversity and composition. TCRdb trimmed the raw reads at Q25, called clones with MiXCR and kept productive beta chains. Records with the same CDR3 protein are collapsed into one entry carrying the most frequent genes and DNA. These V and J calls originate from TCRdb's pipeline instead of the authors' own analysis. Counted in this sample were 2,700 or so distinct CDR3 sequences; 26% of them appeared once. The leading ten clones occupy more than 8% of the sample.

This record comes from a study of somatic reversion in DOCK8 deficiency (dated by TCRdb to about 2020). General notes on the study: In the study, T cell receptor beta repertoires were compared across three groups: DOCK8-deficient patients, DOCK8-revertant patients and healthy volunteers. The study investigated how somatic reversion of pathogenic DOCK8 variants alters lymphocyte differentiation and function in DOCK8 deficiency. DOCK8-deficient patients in the study had been reported previously. The study at large found these results: The methods did not state, for each individual sample, whether the source material was whole blood or PBMCs.

The healthy control blood was obtained from volunteer donors, who were supplied by blood services in Australia and France. Genomic DNA for TCR repertoire analysis was extracted from whole blood samples or from PBMCs. The cysteine opens and the phenylalanine closes a CDR3 of 16 amino acids. CDR3 DNA is the only sequence kept; it has 48 bases, read in frame from the first base. V and J are truncated by 0 bases and 6 bases respectively, leaving an intervening sequence of 14 bases. Per the germline V gene, SGHVS is the CDR1 and FQNEAQ is the CDR2. The sequence joins TRBV7-8 to TRBJ1-4; TRBD1 is possibly the D segment (6 matching bases). The sequenced sample consisted of peripheral blood. This clonotype originated in a human donor in good health. Here is the DNA: TGTGCCAGCAGCTTAGCGCTAATGGGGGCGGATGAAAAACTGTTTTTT. Its protein is CASSLALMGADEKLFF. The variable domain in full, with residues beyond the CDR3 obtained from the reference TRBV7-8 and TRBJ1-4 genes, is GAGVSQSPRYKVAKRGQDVALRCDPISGHVSLFWYQQALGQGPEFLTYFQNEAQLDKSGLPSDRFFAERPEGSVSTLKIQRTQQEDSAVYLCASSLALMGADEKLFFGSGTQLSVL.